The sequence of this T cell receptor beta chain was determined in a study of T-cell reconstitution after alpha-beta-depleted transplantation in children. As it was prepared, the TCRbeta library received unique molecular identifiers. MiXCR was run by TCRdb on the PCR reads, yielding one entry per CDR3 protein. This sample has some 830,000 distinct CDR3 sequences, with roughly 16% found just once. Study findings and constraints: Among T cells one year after transplant, newly produced cells accounted for most counts and diversity. There were reportedly several hundred expanded graft clones from which alpha-beta T cells came about two months after transplant.

In its sample, this clonotype was seen a few times. Its antigen is not identified. The TCR sequence derives from a male patient aged 10 to 17 who had a stem cell transplant for acute lymphoblastic leukemia, so the T cells may come from the graft donor. The input for sequencing was PBMCs, mostly from graft donor cells, taken 360 days after TCRalphabeta/CD19-depleted stem cell transplant.

DNA for the CDR3: TGCAGTGCTAGAGATTCCCAGCTAGAGGCCTACGAGCAGTACTTC. The encoded protein is CSARDSQLEAYEQYF. The V call is TRBV20-1, the J call TRBJ2-7; D is unresolved. The CDR3 is 15 residues long. Trimming took 0 bases from V and 2 from J, leaving 14 bases between them. Germline-derived CDR1 and CDR2 are DFQATT and SNEGSKA (reference sequence).